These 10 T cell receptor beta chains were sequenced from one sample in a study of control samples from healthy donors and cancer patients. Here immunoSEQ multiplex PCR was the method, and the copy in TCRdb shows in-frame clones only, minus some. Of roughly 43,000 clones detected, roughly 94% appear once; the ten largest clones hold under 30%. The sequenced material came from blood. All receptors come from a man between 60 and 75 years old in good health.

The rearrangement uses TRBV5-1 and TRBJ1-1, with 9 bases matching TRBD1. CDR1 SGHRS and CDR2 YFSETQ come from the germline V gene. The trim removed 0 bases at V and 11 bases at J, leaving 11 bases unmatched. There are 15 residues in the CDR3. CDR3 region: CASSLDLTGGVIAFF. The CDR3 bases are TGCGCCAGCAGCTTGGACCTTACAGGGGGCGTTATCGCTTTCTTT.

In DNA form, the CDR3 reads TGTGCCTGGAGTCGAATCCGGGACCTTGAGCAGTTCTTC. Translation: CAWSRIRDLEQFF. The rearrangement joins TRBV30 to TRBJ2-1, with D perhaps matching TRBD1 or TRBD2 (5 bases each). This CDR3 comprises 13 residues. V was cut by 2 bases and J by 9 bases, with 14 bases left in between. Germline loops: CDR1 GTSNPN, CDR2 SVGIG (reference sequence).

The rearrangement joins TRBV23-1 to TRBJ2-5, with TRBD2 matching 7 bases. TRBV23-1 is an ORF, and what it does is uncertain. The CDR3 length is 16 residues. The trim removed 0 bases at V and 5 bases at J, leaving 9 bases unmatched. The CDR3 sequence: CASSQSGGLSWETQYF. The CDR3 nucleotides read TGCGCCAGCAGTCAATCGGGGGGACTATCTTGGGAGACCCAGTACTTC.

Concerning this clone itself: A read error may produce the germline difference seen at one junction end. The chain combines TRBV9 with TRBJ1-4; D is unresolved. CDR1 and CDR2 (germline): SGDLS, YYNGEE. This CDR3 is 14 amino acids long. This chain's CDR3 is CASSESTTNEKLFF. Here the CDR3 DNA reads TGTGCCAGCAGCGAGTCCACAACCAATGAAAAACTGTTTTTT.

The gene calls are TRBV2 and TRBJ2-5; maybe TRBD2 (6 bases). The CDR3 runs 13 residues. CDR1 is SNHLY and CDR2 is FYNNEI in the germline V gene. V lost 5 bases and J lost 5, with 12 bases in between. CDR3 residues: CASSRDSEETQYF. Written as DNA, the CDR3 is TGTGCCAGCAGTCGGGACTCGGAGGAGACCCAGTACTTC. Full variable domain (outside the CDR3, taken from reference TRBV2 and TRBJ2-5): EPEVTQTPSHQVTQMGQEVILRCVPISNHLYFYWYRQILGQKVEFLVSFYNNEISEKSEIFDDQFSVERPDGSNFTLKIRSTKLEDSAMYFCASSRDSEETQYFGPGTRLLVL.

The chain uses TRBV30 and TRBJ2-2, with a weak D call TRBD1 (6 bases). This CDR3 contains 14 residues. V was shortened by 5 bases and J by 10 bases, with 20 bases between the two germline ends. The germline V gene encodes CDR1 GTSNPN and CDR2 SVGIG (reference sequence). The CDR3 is CAWLTPYTGKELFF. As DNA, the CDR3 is TGTGCCTGGCTCACACCTTATACAGGGAAGGAGCTGTTTTTT.

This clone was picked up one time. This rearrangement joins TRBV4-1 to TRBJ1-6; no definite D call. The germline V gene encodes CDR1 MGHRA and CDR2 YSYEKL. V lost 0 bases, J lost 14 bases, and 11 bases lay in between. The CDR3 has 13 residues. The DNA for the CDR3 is TGCGCCAGCAGCCAAGATCCGAGAGTTGCCCTCCACTTT. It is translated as CASSQDPRVALHF.

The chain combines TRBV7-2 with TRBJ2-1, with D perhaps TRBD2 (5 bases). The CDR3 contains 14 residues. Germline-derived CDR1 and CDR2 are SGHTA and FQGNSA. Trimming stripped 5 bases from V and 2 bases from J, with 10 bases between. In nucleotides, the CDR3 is TGTGCCAGCAGCCGGAGCGGAACCTACAATGAGCAGTTCTTC. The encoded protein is CASSRSGTYNEQFF.

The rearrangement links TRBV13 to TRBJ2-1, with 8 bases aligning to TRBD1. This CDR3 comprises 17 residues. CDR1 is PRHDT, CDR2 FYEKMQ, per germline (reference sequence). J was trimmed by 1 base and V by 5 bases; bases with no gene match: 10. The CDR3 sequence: CASSRAGGGKSYNEQFF. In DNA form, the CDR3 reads TGTGCCAGCAGCCGGGCAGGGGGCGGGAAGTCCTACAATGAGCAGTTCTTC.

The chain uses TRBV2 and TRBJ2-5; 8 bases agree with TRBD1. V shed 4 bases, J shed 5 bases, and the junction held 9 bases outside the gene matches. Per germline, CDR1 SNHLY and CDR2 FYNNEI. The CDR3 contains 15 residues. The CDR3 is CASSVFHRDRETQYF. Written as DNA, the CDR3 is TGTGCCAGCAGTGTATTCCACAGGGACAGGGAGACCCAGTACTTC.